This is a list of T cell receptor beta chains from one sample in a study of STAT5B mutations in CD4+ large granular lymphocyte leukemia. Here immunoSEQ multiplex PCR was the method, and the copy in TCRdb shows in-frame clones only, minus some. The data contain about 26,000 clones, around 80% of them seen just once; the ten biggest clones take up less than 1.3%. The sequencing sample was made of CD4+ T cells from blood buffy coats. The receptor set was obtained from a human donor in good health. The CDR3 runs from the conserved cysteine through the conserved F or W. The D gene is left open where the match is weak. Size values are once, few and many counts, or a class for expanded clones, and some rows have none.

J gene	D gene	V gene	clone size	CDR3 DNA	CDR3 protein
TRBJ1-1	TRBD1	TRBV29-1	.	TGCAGCGTTGGGGGGGACAGGACCACTGAAGCTTTCTTT	CSVGGDRTTEAFF
TRBJ2-3	.	TRBV29-1	.	TGCAGCGTTGATTTTCCAGGGCAGGGCGCCGCAGATACGCAGTATTTT	CSVDFPGQGAADTQYF
TRBJ2-5	TRBD2	TRBV19	.	TGTGCCAGTAGTATAGCTCCAGCGGGAGGAGAGACCCAGTACTTC	CASSIAPAGGETQYF
TRBJ1-1	.	TRBV18	.	TGTGCCAGCTCACCGGAGGGGTCGGACACTGAAGCTTTCTTT	CASSPEGSDTEAFF
TRBJ2-2	TRBD2	TRBV6-1	few	TGTGCCAGCAGGGCTAGCGGGGCCACCGGGGAGCTGTTTTTT	CASRASGATGELFF
TRBJ2-2	.	TRBV7-9	.	TGTGCCAGCAGCATAGGCGAAGTCGGATACGGGGAGCTGTTTTTT	CASSIGEVGYGELFF
TRBJ2-5	.	TRBV28	.	TGTGCCAGCAGTTTGGGGGCCAGAGAGACCCAGTACTTC	CASSLGARETQYF
TRBJ1-5	.	TRBV6-1	.	TGTGCCAGCAGTGAGAGGGGCCCTAATCAGCCCCAGCATTTT	CASSERGPNQPQHF
TRBJ2-1	.	TRBV27	.	TGTGCCAGCCGTACCTGGGAGGCCTACAATGAGCAGTTCTTC	CASRTWEAYNEQFF
TRBJ2-3	TRBD2	TRBV5-1	.	TGCGCCAGCAGCTTCCTAGCGGGAGAGGGGCCAGATACGCAGTATTTT	CASSFLAGEGPDTQYF
TRBJ2-3	TRBD2	TRBV5-1	.	TGCGCCAGCAGCTGGGGACTAGCATCCGATACGCAGTATTTT	CASSWGLASDTQYF
TRBJ1-6	TRBD1	TRBV5-6	.	TGTGCCAGCAGCTCGGGACAGGTCTATAATTCACCCCTCCACTTT	CASSSGQVYNSPLHF
TRBJ2-1	.	TRBV7-2	.	TGTGCCAGCAGCTTAGGTCCAGTCTCCTACAATGAGCAGTTCTTC	CASSLGPVSYNEQFF
TRBJ2-1	.	TRBV5-1	once	TGCGCCAGCAGCTTGATCGGTGGGAAAGGCGATGAGCAGTTCTTC	CASSLIGGKGDEQFF
TRBJ2-3	TRBD2	TRBV2	.	TGTGCCAGCAGTCCGACTAGCGGTGCTAGCACAGATACGCAGTATTTT	CASSPTSGASTDTQYF
TRBJ2-1	.	TRBV5-4	few	TGTGCCAGCAGCTTAAGGGGGTCGCCTTACAATGAGCAGTTCTTC	CASSLRGSPYNEQFF
TRBJ2-5	TRBD1	TRBV29-1	.	TGCAGCGTTGGTGGTTTGACAGGGAGCCAAGAGACCCAGTACTTC	CSVGGLTGSQETQYF
TRBJ1-6	.	TRBV2	few	TGTGCCAGCAGGGTCGGGGCAAATTCACCCCTCCACTTT	CASRVGANSPLHF
TRBJ2-3	.	TRBV5-1	.	TGCGCCAGCAGCTCAGACTCTCTTTGGTATTTT	CASSSDSLWYF
TRBJ1-4	.	TRBV29-1	.	TGCAGCGTCTCCGGTACAGGCGAAAAACTGTTTTTT	CSVSGTGEKLFF
TRBJ2-2	.	TRBV5-1	.	TGCGCCAGCAGCCTGCATGGGGAGAACACCGGGGAGCTGTTTTTT	CASSLHGENTGELFF
TRBJ2-2	.	TRBV30	.	TGTGCCTGGAGTGGCAGGGTGGACACCGGGGAGCTGTTTTTT	CAWSGRVDTGELFF
TRBJ2-1	.	TRBV20-1	once	TGCAGTGCAAAACGCGAGGAGCAGTTCTTC	CSAKREEQFF
TRBJ1-2	.	TRBV27	.	TGTGCCAGCAGTTTCCATAACCGGGAAGAAGGCTACACCTTC	CASSFHNREEGYTF
TRBJ2-2	.	TRBV6-5	once	TGTGCCAGCAGTCCGGCAGGAGAGACCGGGGAGCTGTTTTTT	CASSPAGETGELFF
TRBJ1-4	TRBD1	TRBV7-6	.	TGTGCCAGCAGCCCCATCGGGACAGGGGGCGAACTGTTTTTT	CASSPIGTGGELFF
TRBJ2-2	.	TRBV5-4	.	TGTGCCAGCAGGTTCCAGGCGAACACCGGGGAGCTGTTTTTT	CASRFQANTGELFF
TRBJ1-3	.	TRBV9	.	TGTGCCAGCAGCTCGACCGCGACACTTACAGGAAACACCATATATTTT	CASSSTATLTGNTIYF
TRBJ1-3	.	TRBV6-1	.	TGTGCCAGCAGTGGTCGGACAGACGGAAACACCATATATTTT	CASSGRTDGNTIYF
TRBJ2-2	.	TRBV6-6	.	TGTGCCAGCAGTACCCGCTTAGAGTTCACCGGGGAGCTGTTTTTT	CASSTRLEFTGELFF
TRBJ2-7	.	TRBV19	.	TGTGCCAGTAGAGAGCAGGCTCAGGCGTTCTACGAGCAGTACTTC	CASREQAQAFYEQYF
TRBJ2-3	TRBD2	TRBV29-1	.	TGCAGCGTGGGGGGACTAGCGGGGGGGTTTTCAAGCACAGATACGCAGTATTTT	CSVGGLAGGFSSTDTQYF
TRBJ1-1	.	TRBV2	.	TGTGCCAGCAGCACCCGGGGGGGGGACACTGAAGCTTTCTTT	CASSTRGGDTEAFF
TRBJ2-7	.	TRBV5-1	.	TGCGCCAGCAGCGGGGACACCTACGAGCAGTACTTC	CASSGDTYEQYF
TRBJ2-5	TRBD2	TRBV30	few	TGTGCCTGGAGTGGCGCGGGAGGGCGGGAGACCCAGTACTTC	CAWSGAGGRETQYF
TRBJ2-7	.	TRBV13	.	TGTGCCAGCAGCTCCGCGGTCCTGAACGAGCAGTACTTC	CASSSAVLNEQYF
TRBJ1-1	.	TRBV29-1	.	TGCAGCGTTGATGGGCAGGGCGGTTTCACTGAAGCTTTCTTT	CSVDGQGGFTEAFF
TRBJ2-4	.	TRBV28	.	TGTGCCACCTTAGATGGGAGCAAAAACATTCAGTACTTC	CATLDGSKNIQYF
TRBJ1-4	TRBD1	TRBV5-1	.	TGCGCCAGCAGCGCAGGACAGGGGGCGCCTGAAAAACTGTTTTTT	CASSAGQGAPEKLFF
TRBJ1-2	TRBD1	TRBV10-1	.	TGCGCCACTAAGACAGGGGAGGTTAGCTATGGCTACACCTTC	CATKTGEVSYGYTF
TRBJ2-2	.	TRBV28	.	TGTGCCAGCACTTTTGGACCTACCGGGGAGCTGTTTTTT	CASTFGPTGELFF
TRBJ1-6	.	TRBV9	.	TGTGCCAGCAGCCCGGCCGGGGCCGATAATTCACCCCTCCACTTT	CASSPAGADNSPLHF
TRBJ1-2	.	TRBV27	.	TGTGCCAGCAGTTCCCTCGAGGGAGGGGGTGGCTACACCTTC	CASSSLEGGGGYTF